This T cell receptor beta chain comes out of a study of T cell changes during pregnancy in multiple sclerosis. Assay: immunoSEQ multiplex PCR; the TCRdb copy retains only in-frame clones and omits some. The profile shows under 75,000 clones, roughly nine tenths of them singletons. This clone was recorded a few times. V lost 5 bases to trimming and J lost 7 bases, with 9 bases between them. The germline V gene encodes CDR1 SGHTA and CDR2 FQGNSA. The CDR3 is 13 amino acids. This sequence joins TRBV7-2 and TRBJ1-6; D uncertain. The receptor comes from a female donor in good health, enrolled as a control in a pregnancy study. The sequences come from CD4+ T cells from peripheral blood mononuclear cells, collected after pregnancy. The CDR3 spells CASSLGSNSPLHF. CDR3 bases: TGTGCCAGCAGCCTAGGAAGCAATTCACCCCTCCACTTT.